A selection of T cell receptor beta chains follows, all from one sample in a study of blood T cells in healthy people across ages. In TCRdb, the 5' RACE reads were re-called with MiXCR into one record per CDR3 protein. The sample consists of 1.5 million to 2 million distinct CDR3 sequences, almost 35% of them appearing once. The source material was blood. These TCRs come from a woman in her 30s in good health. Each CDR3 is given without its conserved first and last residue. D genes are given only for firm matches.

V gene	J gene	D gene	CDR3 protein
TRBV9	TRBJ1-2	NA	ASSVSRVNYGYT
TRBV28	TRBJ2-3	TRBD2	ASSTIAGGRTDTQY
TRBV9	TRBJ2-5	TRBD2	ASSVAPSGLETQY
TRBV9	TRBJ2-3	TRBD2	ASSVGLAGGSLGTDTQY
TRBV18	NA	NA	ASSPPGSTGSRNIQY
TRBV19	TRBJ1-5	NA	ASTRQDSNQPQH
TRBV29-1	TRBJ2-3	NA	SVDALGGSSTDTQY
TRBV29-1	TRBJ2-1	TRBD1	SVGMGQGALNEQF
TRBV4-1	TRBJ1-1	TRBD1	ASSQHGQGMTEAF
TRBV6-1	TRBJ2-7	TRBD2	ASRGTGLATPYEQY
TRBV20-1	TRBJ2-3	NA	SARDWEGVGTDTQY
TRBV4-2	TRBJ2-3	NA	ASSQWGTGADTQY
TRBV6-5	TRBJ2-7	NA	ASSYSTAQTYEQY
TRBV12-3/TRBV12-4	TRBJ2-1	TRBD2	ASSPGTSGKDNEQF
TRBV9	TRBJ2-1	TRBD1	ASSAPAGDRARNEQF
TRBV15	TRBJ2-3	NA	ATGGRTDTQY
TRBV27	TRBJ1-1	NA	ASWTGWGTEAF
TRBV6-2/TRBV6-3	TRBJ2-7	TRBD2	ASSYGRGSRSYEQY
TRBV28	TRBJ1-5	TRBD1	ASSLNRGRNQPQH
TRBV28	TRBJ1-1	NA	ASSLWEGWNTEAF
TRBV20-1	TRBJ1-5	TRBD1	SARELQGVGNQPQH
TRBV2	TRBJ2-7	NA	GGRGIYEQY
TRBV28	TRBJ2-1	TRBD2	ASSSLAGGLTEQF
TRBV9	TRBJ2-1	TRBD2	ASSEGGGSGGQF
TRBV20-1	TRBJ2-7	NA	SARSRDFLREQY